Listed below are T cell receptor beta chains from one sample, sequenced in a study of shared clonotypes between healthy human individuals. Repertoires were generated with immunoSEQ multiplex PCR, while TCRdb's copy carries only in-frame clones and drops some. The sample has some 2 million clones; 95% are singletons. The sequencing input was naive CD4+ T cells sorted from blood. These receptors all stem from a man aged 18 to 29 in good health. Both conserved end residues are part of each CDR3. The D gene is left open where the match is weak. Size tells how often a clone was seen (once, few, many) or the class of an expanded clone, and some rows leave it out.

clone_size j_call v_call d_call cdr3_length cdr3_nt cdr3_aa
. TRBJ2-7 TRBV7-2 . 13 TGTGCCAGCAGGGGGGCGGGAGCCTACGAGCAGTACTTC CASRGAGAYEQYF
. TRBJ1-6 TRBV28 . 14 TGTGCCAGCAGCAGCTCCGGGACCGACCTAACCCTCCACTTT CASSSSGTDLTLHF
. TRBJ1-6 TRBV5-4 TRBD1 16 TGTGCCAGCAGCTTTAGTTCGGGACAGGGAAGCTCACCCCTCCACTTT CASSFSSGQGSSPLHF
. TRBJ2-5 TRBV4-1 . 14 TGCGCCAGCAGCCAAAGGGTCCTCCAAGAGACCCAGTACTTC CASSQRVLQETQYF
. TRBJ2-2 TRBV25-1 . 15 TGTGCCAGCAGTGAATACAGCTTTGGGACCGGGGAGCTGTTTTTT CASSEYSFGTGELFF
once TRBJ1-2 TRBV2 . 13 TGTGCCAGCAGTGAGGGCCCTAACTATGGCTACACCTTC CASSEGPNYGYTF
. TRBJ2-3 TRBV6-1 . 15 TGTGCCAGCACCTATAGGTGGACAGAGACAGATACGCAGTATTTT CASTYRWTETDTQYF
. TRBJ1-5 TRBV27 TRBD1 17 TGTGCCAGCAGTTTAACCCTCCTGACAGGGGGCAATCAGCCCCAGCATTTT CASSLTLLTGGNQPQHF
. TRBJ2-1 TRBV2 TRBD1 15 TGTGCCAGTTCCCGGGACAGGGGTTCCTACAATGAGCAGTTCTTC CASSRDRGSYNEQFF
. TRBJ1-6 TRBV7-2 . 15 TGTGCCAGCAGCTTAGCCCAGGGAGCCGGTTCACCCCTCCACTTT CASSLAQGAGSPLHF
. TRBJ2-7 TRBV23-1 . 16 TGCGCCAGCAGTCAATCCCAGAGACAGGAAGGATACGAGCAGTACTTC CASSQSQRQEGYEQYF
. TRBJ1-6 TRBV28 TRBD1 14 TGTGCCAGCAGTCGTGGACAGGGGAATTCACCCCTCCACTTT CASSRGQGNSPLHF
. TRBJ2-5 TRBV25-1 . 16 TGTGCCAGCAGTGTCGGACAGCTCTCCGGGGGAGAGACCCAGTACTTC CASSVGQLSGGETQYF
. TRBJ1-1 TRBV7-9 . 17 TGTGCCAGCAGCCTGACATCTCCTTGGGGGAAAAACACTGAAGCTTTCTTT CASSLTSPWGKNTEAFF
. TRBJ2-5 TRBV2 . 13 TGTGCCAGCAGCCAATACTTCCAAGAGACCCAGTACTTC CASSQYFQETQYF
. TRBJ2-5 TRBV6-1 . 13 TGTGCCACTGCCCGGGGGGCCCAAGAGACCCAGTACTTC CATARGAQETQYF
. TRBJ1-4 TRBV27 TRBD1 14 TGTGCCAGCAGGCGAGGGACAGGGAATGAAAAACTGTTTTTT CASRRGTGNEKLFF
. TRBJ2-3 TRBV7-9 TRBD1 16 TGTGCCAGCAGTTATCCGGGACAGGGGGCAACAGATACGCAGTATTTT CASSYPGQGATDTQYF
. TRBJ2-3 TRBV2 TRBD2 16 TGTGCCAGCAGTGATAGACTAGCGGGAGGCGGAGATACGCAGTATTTT CASSDRLAGGGDTQYF
. TRBJ2-3 TRBV5-4 TRBD1 16 TGTGCCAGCAGCATGTGGGACAGGGAAGGCACAGATACGCAGTATTTT CASSMWDREGTDTQYF
. TRBJ2-3 TRBV9 . 14 TGTGCCAGCAGTACGGGACGCACCACAGATACGCAGTATTTT CASSTGRTTDTQYF
. TRBJ2-1 TRBV11-2 TRBD2 15 TGTGCCAGCAGCTCGGGACTAGCGGGGGCTGGCGAGCAGTTCTTC CASSSGLAGAGEQFF
. TRBJ1-1 TRBV30 . 16 TGTGCCTGGAGTGCCGGAACCGGGAGAGGTGGCACTGAAGCTTTCTTT CAWSAGTGRGGTEAFF
once TRBJ2-6 TRBV5-6 . 14 TGTGCCAGCAGCCCCGGGACTGGGGCCAACGTCCTGACTTTC CASSPGTGANVLTF
. TRBJ1-6 TRBV2 . 13 TGTGCCAGCAAAGCGGGGTCAAATTCACCCCTCCACTTT CASKAGSNSPLHF
. TRBJ2-3 TRBV7-3 . 15 TGTGCCAGCAGCTTACCAGGGGTGGGCACAGATACGCAGTATTTT CASSLPGVGTDTQYF
. TRBJ2-1 TRBV6-1 . 14 TGTGCCAGCAGTGATTTCACTACCTACAATGAGCAGTTCTTC CASSDFTTYNEQFF
. TRBJ2-1 TRBV11-3 . 16 TGTGCCAGCAGCCCCGGGGGGCCCGAGCGACACAATGAGCAGTTCTTC CASSPGGPERHNEQFF
once TRBJ2-3 TRBV5-1 TRBD2 17 TGCGCCAGCAGCATGGGGACTAGCGGGACCCTCACAGATACGCAGTATTTT CASSMGTSGTLTDTQYF